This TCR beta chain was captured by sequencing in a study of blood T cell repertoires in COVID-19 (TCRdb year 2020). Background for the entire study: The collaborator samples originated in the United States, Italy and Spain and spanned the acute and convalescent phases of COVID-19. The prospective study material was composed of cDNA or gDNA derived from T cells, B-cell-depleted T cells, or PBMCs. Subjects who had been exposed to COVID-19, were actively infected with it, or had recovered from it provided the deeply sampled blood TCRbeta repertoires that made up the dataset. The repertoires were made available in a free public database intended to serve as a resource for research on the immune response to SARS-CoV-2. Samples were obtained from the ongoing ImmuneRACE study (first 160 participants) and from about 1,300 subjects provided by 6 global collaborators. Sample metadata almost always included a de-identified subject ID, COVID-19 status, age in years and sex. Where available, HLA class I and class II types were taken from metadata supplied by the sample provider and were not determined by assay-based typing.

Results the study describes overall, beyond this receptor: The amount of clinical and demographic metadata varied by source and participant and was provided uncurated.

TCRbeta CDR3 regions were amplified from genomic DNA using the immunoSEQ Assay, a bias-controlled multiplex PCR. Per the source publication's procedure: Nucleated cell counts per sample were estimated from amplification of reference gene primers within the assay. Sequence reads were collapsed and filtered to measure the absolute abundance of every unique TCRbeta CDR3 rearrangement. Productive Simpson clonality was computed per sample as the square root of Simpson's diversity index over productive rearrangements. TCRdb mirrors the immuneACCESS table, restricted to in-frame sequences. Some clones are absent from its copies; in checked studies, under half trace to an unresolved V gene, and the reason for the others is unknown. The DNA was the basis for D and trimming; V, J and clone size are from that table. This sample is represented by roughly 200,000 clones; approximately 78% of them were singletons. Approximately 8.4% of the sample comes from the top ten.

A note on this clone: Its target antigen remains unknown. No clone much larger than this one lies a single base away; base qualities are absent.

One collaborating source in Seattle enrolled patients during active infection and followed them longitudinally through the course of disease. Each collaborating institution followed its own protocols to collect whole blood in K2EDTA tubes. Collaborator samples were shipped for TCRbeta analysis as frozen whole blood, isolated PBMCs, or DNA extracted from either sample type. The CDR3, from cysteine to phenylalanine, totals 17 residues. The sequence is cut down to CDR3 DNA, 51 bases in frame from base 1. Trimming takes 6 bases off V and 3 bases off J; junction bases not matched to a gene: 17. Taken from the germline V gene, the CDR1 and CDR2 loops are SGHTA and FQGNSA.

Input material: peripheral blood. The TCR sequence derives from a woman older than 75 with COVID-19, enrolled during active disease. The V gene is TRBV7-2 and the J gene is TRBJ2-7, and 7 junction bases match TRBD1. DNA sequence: TGTGCCAGCAGGTCCGCGATCGGGACAGAGGACCGCTACGAGCAGTACTTC. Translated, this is CASRSAIGTEDRYEQYF.